The present TCR beta chain was sequenced within a study of vaccination and CD4 T cells after COVID-19. The CDR3 length is 14 residues. Looked up from germline, CDR1 is DFQATT and CDR2 is SNEGSKA (reference sequence). V lost 5 bases, J lost 5 bases, and 6 bases stayed unmatched. Cultured CD4+ T-cell DNA underwent Oncomine TCR Beta short-read sequencing. TCRdb recomputed calls from the PCR reads with MiXCR, one row per CDR3 protein. The sample includes thousands of distinct CDR3 sequences, approximately 59% of them seen just once. Remarks on this clonotype: What it binds is not known.

The sample's treatment: roughly 11-day PBMC culture with coronavirus spike peptide pools or control peptides (ViraFEST assay). The gene calls are TRBV20-1 and TRBJ2-3, with 11 bases lining up with TRBD2. The source of this sequence is a human donor who had recovered from COVID-19. The sample consisted of CD4+ T cells from blood, cultured in vitro. The DNA of the CDR3 is TGCAGTGCTGTAGCGGGAGGGCCAAAAGATACGCAGTATTTT. Amino acids: CSAVAGGPKDTQYF.